Listed below are T cell receptor beta chains from one sample, sequenced in a study of shared clonotypes between healthy human individuals. Profiling relied on immunoSEQ multiplex PCR, and the TCRdb table lists in-frame clones only, not all of them. In the table there are millions of clones, 90% to 95% of which are singletons. Sequencing was carried out using naive CD4+ T cells sorted from blood. The receptors derive from a man aged 18 to 29 in good health. Both conserved end residues are part of each CDR3. Only part of the rows carry a size: once, few, many, or a class if the clone is expanded.

clone_size	v_call	j_call	cdr3_length	cdr3_aa
once	TRBV19	TRBJ2-1	15	CASSITEATYNEQFF
.	TRBV30	TRBJ1-1	12	CAWSVGNTEAFF
.	TRBV6-5	TRBJ1-4	16	CASSYRPGAINEKLFF
.	TRBV6-5	TRBJ1-2	15	CASSYLQGPNYGYTF
once	TRBV28	TRBJ1-2	11	CASSTNYGYTF
once	TRBV10-3	TRBJ2-5	17	CAISEGRTSLLQETQYF
.	TRBV5-4	TRBJ2-1	16	CASSGAGGGHYNEQFF
.	TRBV19	TRBJ1-2	14	CASSMRTSNYGYTF
.	TRBV18	TRBJ1-1	13	CASSERGETEAFF
.	TRBV18	TRBJ2-6	19	CASSLLTGTGGAGANVLTF
.	TRBV28	TRBJ1-1	15	CASSPPGQLNTEAFF
.	TRBV6-6	TRBJ2-7	14	CASSPPGGMSEQYF
few	TRBV7-9	TRBJ2-1	10	CASSHNEQFF
.	TRBV29-1	TRBJ2-2	14	CSVAAGVHTGELFF
.	TRBV6-1	TRBJ2-2	15	CASRVYRVQIGELFF
.	TRBV6-6	TRBJ1-3	12	CASGEGGNTIYF
.	TRBV19	TRBJ1-6	14	CASRLQGADSPLHF
.	TRBV6-6	TRBJ1-3	14	CASSNMISGNTIYF
.	TRBV27	TRBJ1-5	13	CASAPPGGQPQHF
.	TRBV29-1	TRBJ2-7	16	CSARTIGASGNNEQYF
.	TRBV29-1	TRBJ1-1	13	CSVGDRSNTEAFF
.	TRBV28	TRBJ2-7	15	CASSSLAEASYEQYF
.	TRBV6-4	TRBJ1-6	14	CASSGGWGNSPLHF
.	TRBV6-1	TRBJ2-3	15	CASRHNGQGVNTQYF
once	TRBV11-1	TRBJ2-7	16	CASSFRGLSSSYEQYF
.	TRBV5-1	TRBJ2-3	16	CASSAGPPGAGDTQYF
.	TRBV5-6	TRBJ1-3	15	CASSLQVNSGNTIYF
.	TRBV5-4	TRBJ2-5	17	CASSPPGLAGGPETQYF
.	TRBV29-1	TRBJ1-1	11	CSVPMGPRAFF
few	TRBV18	TRBJ2-7	13	CASSPGLWEWQYF
.	TRBV28	TRBJ1-1	14	CASSLWSRNTEAFF
.	TRBV7-9	TRBJ2-7	13	CASEGQGNYEQYF
once	TRBV6-5	TRBJ1-1	13	CAVSRGGNTEAFF
.	TRBV27	TRBJ2-7	14	CASSWGTGNGEQYF
.	TRBV9	TRBJ2-1	16	CASSRPPSESYNEQFF
once	TRBV5-6	TRBJ1-1	11	CASSLFTEAFF
.	TRBV11-2	TRBJ1-6	14	CASSLDLSNSPLHF
.	TRBV10-1	TRBJ1-1	14	CASRPGTGVTEAFF
.	TRBV5-1	TRBJ1-2	16	CASSDGTGALNYGYTF
.	TRBV7-2	TRBJ1-1	15	CASSFRDRVNTEAFF
once	TRBV27	TRBJ1-1	15	CASSDPGTGNTEAFF
.	TRBV9	TRBJ1-2	14	CASSVADRDYGYTF
.	TRBV28	TRBJ1-4	14	CASSPTAMGEKLFF
.	TRBV18	TRBJ2-2	14	CASSRDTNTGELFF
.	TRBV7-2	TRBJ1-2	14	CASSLGHRVYGYTF
.	TRBV19	TRBJ2-4	15	CASSNSWTAKNIQYF
.	TRBV30	TRBJ2-7	12	CAWSRDSYEQYF
.	TRBV6-5	TRBJ2-7	15	CASNPLAGSSYEQYF
.	TRBV7-2	TRBJ1-2	12	CASSRQEDGYTF
.	TRBV5-4	TRBJ2-3	13	CASSLGRSDTQYF